The rows below give T cell receptor beta chains drawn from one sample of a study of CD8 T cells in Susac syndrome. TCRdb re-analysed the immunoSEQ multiplex PCR reads in MiXCR, keeping a single row per CDR3 protein. Of roughly 150,000 distinct CDR3 sequences in the sample, over 85% were seen once. Sequences were obtained from CD4+ T cells from PBMCs. The receptors here all came from a human donor in good health. The CDR3 runs from the conserved cysteine through the conserved F or W. D genes are given only for firm matches. Clone size, where shown, is once, few, many, or a class for clones that have expanded.

V	J	D	size	CDR3	DNA
TRBV5-1	TRBJ2-2	NA	NA	CASSFPRDTNTGELFF	TGCGCCAGCAGCTTCCCTCGGGACACCAACACCGGGGAGCTGTTTTTT
TRBV29-1	TRBJ2-1	TRBD1	NA	CSAGQAEQFF	TGCAGCGCCGGACAGGCTGAGCAGTTCTTC
TRBV12-3/TRBV12-4	TRBJ1-2	NA	NA	CASSDRRRGGLSANYGYTF	TGTGCCAGCAGTGATCGGAGAAGGGGGGGACTTAGCGCTAACTATGGCTACACCTTC
TRBV19	TRBJ2-3	TRBD1	NA	CATLDRERSSDTQYF	TGTGCCACCCTAGACAGGGAAAGGAGCTCAGATACGCAGTATTTT
TRBV2	TRBJ1-5	TRBD1	NA	CASGRGQGDQPQHF	TGTGCCAGCGGGAGGGGACAGGGGGATCAGCCCCAGCATTTT
TRBV7-8	TRBJ1-1	NA	NA	CASSTQVNTEAFF	TGTGCCAGCAGTACACAGGTGAACACTGAAGCTTTCTTT
TRBV18	TRBJ1-6	NA	NA	CASSPPGRESSPLHF	TGTGCCAGCTCACCACCGGGCAGGGAGAGTTCACCCCTCCACTTT
TRBV29-1	TRBJ2-5	TRBD1	NA	CSVEGGGRGQETQYF	TGCAGCGTTGAAGGAGGGGGCAGGGGGCAAGAGACCCAGTACTTC
TRBV28	TRBJ2-1	NA	NA	CASSLWGGAPYNEQFF	TGTGCCAGCAGTTTATGGGGGGGGGCCCCCTACAATGAGCAGTTCTTC
TRBV29-1	TRBJ2-7	NA	few	CSVGIRDHEQYF	TGCAGCGTTGGAATCAGGGACCACGAGCAGTACTTC
TRBV18	TRBJ1-2	NA	NA	CASSLTGTNGYTF	TGTGCCAGCTCTCTAACAGGGACCAATGGCTACACCTTC
TRBV5-6	TRBJ2-2	TRBD1	NA	CASSPRTGTNTGELFF	TGTGCCAGCAGCCCCCGGACAGGGACGAACACCGGGGAGCTGTTTTTT
TRBV20-1	TRBJ2-1	NA	NA	CSASSRAYNEQFF	TGCAGTGCTAGTTCCAGGGCGTACAATGAGCAGTTCTTC
TRBV12-3/TRBV12-4	TRBJ1-1	NA	NA	CASSFSRLNTEAFF	TGTGCCAGCAGTTTCAGCAGACTGAACACTGAAGCTTTCTTT
TRBV7-2	TRBJ2-7	NA	NA	CASRDRLLSYEQYF	TGTGCCAGCCGAGACAGGCTCCTCTCCTACGAGCAGTACTTC
TRBV12-3/TRBV12-4	TRBJ1-4	NA	NA	CASSLRLGKKLFF	TGTGCCAGCAGCCTCCGGTTGGGGAAAAAACTGTTTTTT
TRBV12-3/TRBV12-4	TRBJ1-1	NA	NA	CASSLAHQGFLSEAFF	TGTGCCAGCAGTTTAGCACACCAGGGTTTTTTATCTGAAGCTTTCTTT
TRBV18	TRBJ2-7	TRBD2	NA	CASSSLAGDIYEQYF	TGTGCCAGCTCATCCTTAGCGGGAGACATCTACGAGCAGTACTTC
TRBV2	TRBJ1-1	NA	NA	CASTRRHPNTEAFF	TGTGCCAGCACCCGCCGCCACCCGAACACTGAAGCTTTCTTT
TRBV7-9	TRBJ2-7	NA	NA	CASSLAWEQYF	TGTGCCAGCAGCTTAGCTTGGGAGCAGTACTTC
TRBV20-1	TRBJ1-1	NA	NA	CSASDLGAEAFF	TGCAGTGCGTCGGACCTTGGGGCTGAAGCTTTCTTT
TRBV19	TRBJ1-1	NA	NA	CASTNAGGPEAFF	TGTGCCAGTACAAACGCGGGGGGCCCAGAAGCTTTCTTT
TRBV20-1	TRBJ1-5	NA	NA	CSASPGVGQPQHF	TGCAGTGCTAGCCCGGGGGTAGGTCAGCCCCAGCATTTT
TRBV7-8	TRBJ1-6	NA	NA	CASSSRESYNSPLHF	TGTGCCAGCAGCTCTAGGGAATCCTATAATTCACCCCTCCACTTT
TRBV28	TRBJ1-1	NA	NA	CASTSVGLNTEAFF	TGTGCCAGCACCTCTGTAGGCCTGAACACTGAAGCTTTCTTT
TRBV12-5	TRBJ1-1	TRBD1	NA	CASGPGTGEVRYTEAFF	TGTGCTAGTGGTCCCGGGACAGGGGAGGTAAGGTACACTGAAGCTTTCTTT
TRBV4-2	TRBJ2-6	NA	NA	CASSQEQGRSQFLTF	TGTGCCAGCAGCCAAGAGCAGGGACGGAGCCAATTTCTGACTTTC
TRBV9	TRBJ1-4	TRBD1	NA	CASSAPDRGNEKLFF	TGTGCCAGCAGCGCACCGGACAGGGGAAATGAAAAACTGTTTTTT
TRBV12-3/TRBV12-4	TRBJ2-7	NA	NA	CASSLFDSSSYEQYF	TGTGCCAGCAGTTTATTTGACTCCAGCTCCTACGAGCAGTACTTC
TRBV3-1	TRBJ2-7	NA	NA	CASSQEGGHEQYF	TGTGCCAGCAGCCAAGAAGGGGGACACGAGCAGTACTTC
TRBV11-2	TRBJ1-2	NA	NA	CASRKTGLYGYTF	TGTGCCAGCAGGAAGACAGGCCTCTATGGCTACACCTTC
TRBV13	TRBJ2-7	NA	NA	CASSLGPAYEQYF	TGTGCCAGCAGCTTAGGTCCCGCCTACGAGCAGTACTTC
TRBV20-1	TRBJ2-6	TRBD1	NA	CSARPRGSSGANVLTF	TGCAGTGCTAGACCCAGGGGGAGCTCTGGGGCCAACGTCCTGACTTTC
TRBV27	TRBJ1-6	NA	NA	CASSLNYLGNSPLHF	TGTGCCAGCAGTTTAAATTATCTAGGAAATTCACCCCTCCACTTT
TRBV6-8	TRBJ2-7	NA	once	CASKGLFSYEQYF	TGTGCCAGCAAGGGTCTCTTTTCCTACGAGCAGTACTTC
TRBV18	TRBJ2-5	TRBD1	NA	CASSSGTGRRETQYF	TGTGCCAGCTCTTCTGGGACAGGCCGGAGGGAGACCCAGTACTTC
TRBV12-3/TRBV12-4	TRBJ2-4	NA	NA	CASSSDGDKNIQYF	TGTGCCAGCAGTTCGGACGGGGACAAAAACATTCAGTACTTC
TRBV30	TRBJ1-2	NA	NA	CAWSWGNGYGYTF	TGTGCCTGGAGTTGGGGAAACGGCTATGGCTACACCTTC
TRBV29-1	TRBJ2-5	NA	NA	CSVDRETQYF	TGCAGCGTTGATCGAGAGACCCAGTACTTC
TRBV12-5	TRBJ1-1	TRBD1	NA	CASGSGQPNTEAFF	TGTGCTAGTGGTTCGGGACAGCCGAACACTGAAGCTTTCTTT
TRBV7-9	TRBJ2-7	TRBD1	few	CASSLPSQGYYEQYF	TGTGCCAGCAGCTTACCATCACAGGGGTACTACGAGCAGTACTTC
TRBV4-1	TRBJ2-1	NA	NA	CASSQGSTYRDPGRNEQFF	TGCGCCAGCAGCCAAGGCTCTACATACCGGGACCCTGGCCGCAATGAGCAGTTCTTC
TRBV19	TRBJ2-6	NA	NA	CASKRRDTDSGANVLTF	TGTGCCAGTAAAAGGAGGGACACCGACTCTGGGGCCAACGTCCTGACTTTC
TRBV7-2	TRBJ2-7	NA	NA	CASSSLGAYSYEQYF	TGTGCCAGCAGTTCCCTCGGGGCATACTCCTACGAGCAGTACTTC
TRBV20-1	TRBJ2-5	NA	once	CSARDGARGSQETQYF	TGCAGTGCTAGAGATGGGGCCCGGGGTTCTCAAGAGACCCAGTACTTC
TRBV5-1	TRBJ1-1	NA	NA	CASSPSIMNTEAFF	TGCGCCAGCAGCCCTAGCATCATGAACACTGAAGCTTTCTTT
TRBV12-3/TRBV12-4	TRBJ1-5	TRBD1	NA	CASSRDSYTYSNQPQHF	TGTGCCAGCAGTAGGGACAGCTATACTTATAGCAATCAGCCCCAGCATTTT
TRBV27	TRBJ2-7	NA	NA	CASSLRGQVLSYEQYF	TGTGCCAGCAGTTTACGGGGCCAGGTCCTCTCCTACGAGCAGTACTTC
TRBV7-6	TRBJ2-3	NA	NA	CASSSSSTDTQYF	TGTGCCAGCAGCTCATCTAGCACAGATACGCAGTATTTT
TRBV7-8	TRBJ1-4	NA	NA	CASSFSPGYGANEKLFF	TGTGCCAGCAGCTTCAGCCCAGGGTATGGGGCTAATGAAAAACTGTTTTTT
TRBV10-3	TRBJ1-5	NA	NA	CAIKAGTNQPQHF	TGTGCCATCAAGGCCGGCACCAATCAGCCCCAGCATTTT
TRBV28	TRBJ1-1	NA	NA	CASSPPLLEAFF	TGTGCCAGCAGTCCCCCCCTGCTTGAAGCTTTCTTT
TRBV3-1	TRBJ2-7	NA	NA	CASSQHSYEQYF	TGTGCCAGCAGCCAGCATTCCTACGAGCAGTACTTC
TRBV6-6	TRBJ1-1	NA	NA	CASSSVGFNTEAFF	TGTGCCAGCAGTTCTGTGGGCTTCAACACTGAAGCTTTCTTT